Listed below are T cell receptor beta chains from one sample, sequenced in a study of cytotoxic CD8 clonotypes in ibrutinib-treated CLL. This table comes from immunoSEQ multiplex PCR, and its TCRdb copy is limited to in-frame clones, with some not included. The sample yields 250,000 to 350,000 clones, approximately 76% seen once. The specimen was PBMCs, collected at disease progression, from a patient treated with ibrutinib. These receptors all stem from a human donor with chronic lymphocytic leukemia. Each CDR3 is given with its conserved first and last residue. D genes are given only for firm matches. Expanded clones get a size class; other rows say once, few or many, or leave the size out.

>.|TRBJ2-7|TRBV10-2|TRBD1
TGCGCCAGCATCCCCGGACAGGGTGACTACGAGCAGTACTTC
CASIPGQGDYEQYF
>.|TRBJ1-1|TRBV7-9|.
TGTGCCAGCAGCCTATTGGGGGGCTCGCACACTGAAGCTTTCTTT
CASSLLGGSHTEAFF
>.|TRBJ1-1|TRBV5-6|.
TGTGCCAGCAGCCAGTTGGGTTGGGGGAACACTGAAGCTTTCTTT
CASSQLGWGNTEAFF
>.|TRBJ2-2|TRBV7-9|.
TGTGCCAGCAGCTTTAGGGCCGGGGAGCTGTTTTTT
CASSFRAGELFF
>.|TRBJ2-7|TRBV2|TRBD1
TGTGCCATGGACTCGGGACAGGGGCTTCCATCCTACGAGCAGTACTTC
CAMDSGQGLPSYEQYF
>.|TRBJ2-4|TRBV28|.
TGTGCCAGCAGTCAGCAAAACATTCAGTACTTC
CASSQQNIQYF
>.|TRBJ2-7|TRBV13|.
TGTGCCAGCAGCGGAAGCGAGTACGAGCAGTACTTC
CASSGSEYEQYF
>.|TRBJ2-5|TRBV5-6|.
TGTGCCAGCAGTTTTACCGCCAGGGGAGGTGAGACCCAGTACTTC
CASSFTARGGETQYF
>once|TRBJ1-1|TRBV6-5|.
TGTGCCAGCAGTTCCGGAGGGCTGAACACTGAAGCTTTCTTT
CASSSGGLNTEAFF
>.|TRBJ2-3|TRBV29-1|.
TGCAGCGTTGACGCTGGCACAGATACGCAGTATTTT
CSVDAGTDTQYF
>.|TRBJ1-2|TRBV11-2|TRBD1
TGTGCCAGCAGCCAACCGGGACAGGGGGCGGGTTATGGCTACACCTTC
CASSQPGQGAGYGYTF
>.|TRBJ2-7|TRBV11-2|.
TGTGCCAGCAGCCTCGGTTCCGACTCCTACGAGCAGTACTTC
CASSLGSDSYEQYF
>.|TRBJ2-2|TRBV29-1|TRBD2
TGCAGCGTTGGGGGACTAGCGGGAGTAAAGAACACCGGGGAGCTGTTTTTT
CSVGGLAGVKNTGELFF
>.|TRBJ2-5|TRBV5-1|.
TGCGCCAGCAGCTTGACAGGGGGAGGGGAGACCCAGTACTTC
CASSLTGGGETQYF
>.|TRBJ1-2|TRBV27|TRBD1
TGTGCCAGCAAAGGGACAGGTTTCTATGGCTACACCTTC
CASKGTGFYGYTF
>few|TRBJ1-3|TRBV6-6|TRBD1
TGTGCCAGCAGTGGGGACAGCACAAACACCATATATTTT
CASSGDSTNTIYF
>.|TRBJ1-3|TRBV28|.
TGTGCCAGCAGTTTATTGCGGGGGTACGCTGGAAACACCATATATTTT
CASSLLRGYAGNTIYF
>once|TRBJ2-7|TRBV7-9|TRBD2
TGTGCCAGCAGCCACCCCGGACTAGCGACCTACGAGCAGTACTTC
CASSHPGLATYEQYF
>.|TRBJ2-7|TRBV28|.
TGTGCCAGCAGGGACGGGGGACACTACGAGCAGTACTTC
CASRDGGHYEQYF
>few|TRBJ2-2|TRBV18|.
TGTGCCAGCTCACTCCCCCTCCCGGGGAGAGGGGTCGCCGGGGAGCTGTTTTTT
CASSLPLPGRGVAGELFF
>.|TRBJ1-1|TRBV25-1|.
TGTGCCAGCAGTGAATATTGGGGGGAAGCTTTCTTT
CASSEYWGEAFF
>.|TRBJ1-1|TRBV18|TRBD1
TGTGCCAGCTCACCACTCCGGGACAGGGGGCACACTGAAGCTTTCTTT
CASSPLRDRGHTEAFF
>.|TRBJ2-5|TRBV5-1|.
TGCGCCAGCAGCTGGGGGTTGGGCCTAGAGACCCAGTACTTC
CASSWGLGLETQYF
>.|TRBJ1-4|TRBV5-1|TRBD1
TGCGCCAGCAGCTGGGGACAGGGGGCCCCTAATGAAAAACTGTTTTTT
CASSWGQGAPNEKLFF